Listed below are T cell receptor beta chains from one sample, sequenced in a study of T cells after yellow fever vaccination. One entry per CDR3 protein, called by TCRdb with MiXCR from the 5' RACE reads. This table holds some 320,000 distinct CDR3 sequences, about 10% found once. Source: CD4+ T cells sorted from PBMCs, taken 5 days after the yellow fever booster vaccination. These TCRs come from a man aged 18 to 29 who received the YFV17D yellow fever vaccine. The conserved cysteine and the conserved F or W are not part of the CDR3 here.

v_gene	j_gene	CDR3aa
TRBV3-1	TRBJ1-6	ASRTSRARDSPLH
TRBV6-2/TRBV6-3	TRBJ2-3	ASSYGGFDTQY
TRBV6-5	TRBJ2-3	ASSEAGNTQY
TRBV5-4	TRBJ2-3	ASSQTGGGTDTQY
TRBV20-1	TRBJ1-1	SARSRNTEAF
TRBV10-3	TRBJ2-2	AISAGTTYTGELF
TRBV12-3/TRBV12-4	TRBJ1-1	ASSLWRGNTEAF
TRBV6-5	TRBJ2-3	ASSYRVGADTQY
TRBV7-9	TRBJ2-2	AITRGASNTGELF
TRBV6-2/TRBV6-3	TRBJ1-1	ASMGGAWHTEAF
TRBV24-1	TRBJ2-5	ATSAAGTGLETQY
TRBV7-9	TRBJ2-3	ASTTTGPDTQY
TRBV5-1	TRBJ2-7	ASSLDRSYEQY
TRBV4-2	TRBJ1-2	ASSQDQVGGTGYT